The clone carrying this T cell receptor beta chain has at least ten counts. These data are taken from a study of early T cells in non-severe SARS-CoV-2 infection. TCRdb re-analysed the 5' RACE reads in MiXCR, keeping a single row per CDR3 protein. This sample has 50,000 or so distinct CDR3 sequences, with about 4.6% found just once. The germline CDR1 and CDR2 sequences are LNHDA and SQIVND (reference sequence). With V trimmed by 5 bases and J by 2 bases, 4 bases remained unmatched. This CDR3 is built from 14 residues. The material sequenced was whole blood. The chain employs TRBV19 and TRBJ2-7; 9 bases agree with TRBD1. The sequence derives from an adult who was a healthcare worker with PCR-confirmed SARS-CoV-2 infection or an uninfected control (not recorded which). DNA of the CDR3: TGTGCCAGTAGTTCCAACAGGGGGCCCTACGAGCAGTACTTC. This gives the protein CASSSNRGPYEQYF.